The rows below give T cell receptor beta chains drawn from one sample of a study of T cell changes during pregnancy in multiple sclerosis. Some clones are missing from TCRdb's copy, which holds only in-frame ones; the method was immunoSEQ multiplex PCR. The repertoire holds 25,000 to 40,000 clones, with about nine tenths as singletons. The sequenced sample was CD8+ T cells from peripheral blood mononuclear cells, obtained before pregnancy. Receptors originate from a female donor with multiple sclerosis, enrolled in a pregnancy study. The CDR3 runs from the conserved cysteine through the conserved F or W. The D gene is left open where the match is weak. Rows give clone size only sometimes, using once, few, many, or a class for an expanded clone.

TRBJ2-7 TRBV5-6 . . TGTGCCAGCAGCGGGGGCAGCTACGAGCAGTACTTC CASSGGSYEQYF
TRBJ1-2 TRBV7-3 . TRBD1 TGTGCCAGCAGCCAAATTAGGGACAGCCCCACCACCTTC CASSQIRDSPTTF
TRBJ2-1 TRBV30 once TRBD2 TGTGCCTGGAGTCCCGGGACTAGCGGGGCATACAATGAGCAGTTCTTC CAWSPGTSGAYNEQFF
TRBJ2-3 TRBV6-4 few TRBD1 TGTGCCAGCAGTGACGGACAGGGCACAGATACGCAGTATTTT CASSDGQGTDTQYF
TRBJ1-2 TRBV4-1 . . TGCGCCAGCAGCCAAGACCCAACAGGGACGGATGGCTACACCTTC CASSQDPTGTDGYTF
TRBJ2-1 TRBV10-3 . . TGTGCCATCAGTGAATCGGTCGATGAGCAGTTCTTC CAISESVDEQFF
TRBJ2-3 TRBV9 . . TGTGCCAGCAGCGTAGTCAGCGGCGGACCAGATACGCAGTATTTT CASSVVSGGPDTQYF
TRBJ1-1 TRBV4-1 . . TGCGCCAGCAGCCAAGTAGACACTGAAGCTTTCTTT CASSQVDTEAFF
TRBJ1-1 TRBV28 few . TGTGCCACCAAATTCACAGGGAACACTGAAGCTTTCTTT CATKFTGNTEAFF
TRBJ2-1 TRBV19 . TRBD2 TGTGCCAGTAGTGTCTCACTAGCGGGGTTAAGAGTCGGGCGAGACAATGAGCAGTTCTTC CASSVSLAGLRVGRDNEQFF
TRBJ2-7 TRBV13 . . TGTGCCAGCAGCTTAGAGGGACTTCGCTACGAGCAGTACTTC CASSLEGLRYEQYF
TRBJ1-2 TRBV6-1 . . TGTGCCAGCAGTGCCTTGTGGGGGGATGAGAGCTATGGCTACACCTTC CASSALWGDESYGYTF
TRBJ2-7 TRBV9 . TRBD2 TGTGCCAGCAGCAGAAGCGGGGACTACCTCTACGAGCAGTACTTC CASSRSGDYLYEQYF
TRBJ2-7 TRBV5-6 . . TGTGCCAGCAGCATGGACACCTACGAGCAGTACTTC CASSMDTYEQYF
TRBJ2-5 TRBV15 . . TGTGCCACCAGCTCGTCCCAGCGGGAGACCCAGTACTTC CATSSSQRETQYF
TRBJ2-1 TRBV18 . TRBD1 TGTGCCAGCTCGTCAAATACGGGACAGGGGGCCGATGAGCAGTTCTTC CASSSNTGQGADEQFF
TRBJ2-7 TRBV9 . TRBD2 TGTGCCAGCAGCGTAGTCTTATGGGCGGGAGGGAGGCCCTACGAGCAGTACTTC CASSVVLWAGGRPYEQYF
TRBJ1-5 TRBV15 once TRBD1 TGTGCCACCAGCAGGGACAGGGCAAGTCAGCCCCAGCATTTT CATSRDRASQPQHF
TRBJ1-1 TRBV27 once TRBD1 TGTGCCAGCAGTTTAACGGGACAGGGGAGCGCTGAAGCTTTCTTT CASSLTGQGSAEAFF
TRBJ2-7 TRBV11-1 . TRBD1 TGTGCCAGCAGCTTAGATAGCTTGGGGACAGGATCGATCGAGCAGTACTTC CASSLDSLGTGSIEQYF
TRBJ2-1 TRBV29-1 . TRBD2 TGCAGCGTTACCGGGACTAGCGGGAGGAATGAGCAGTTCTTC CSVTGTSGRNEQFF
TRBJ2-1 TRBV7-3 . . TGTGCCAGCAGCTTCGACACCTACAATGAGCAGTTCTTC CASSFDTYNEQFF
TRBJ1-1 TRBV6-1 . . TGTGCCAGCAGTGAATTACGGGGGGCGTATACTGAAGCTTTCTTT CASSELRGAYTEAFF
TRBJ2-1 TRBV16 . . TGTGCCAGCAGCCCCTATGGGGTAACAGGCCAGGTGGGCAATGAGCAGTTCTTC CASSPYGVTGQVGNEQFF
TRBJ1-6 TRBV6-1 many TRBD1 TGTGCCAGCAGTGAAGGGACAGGGGGCTCACCCCTCCACTTT CASSEGTGGSPLHF
TRBJ2-2 TRBV6-1 . . TGTGCCAGCAGGGGGGGGGCGGACACCGGGGAGCTGTTTTTT CASRGGADTGELFF
TRBJ1-1 TRBV9 . TRBD1 TGTGCCAGCAGCGTAGAGGGACAGGGAGAGTTGAACACTGAAGCTTTCTTT CASSVEGQGELNTEAFF
TRBJ1-1 TRBV5-6 . . TGTGCCAGCAGCTTGGAGGCGGGGCGACCCTTGAACACTGAAGCTTTCTTT CASSLEAGRPLNTEAFF
TRBJ2-1 TRBV11-2 . . TGTGCCAGCAGCTTAGGTCTAGCGAAGGTCTTC CASSLGLAKVF
TRBJ2-1 TRBV5-6 . TRBD2 TGTGCCAGCAGCTTGGTCTCCAGCGGGGTTAACAATGAGCAGTTCTTC CASSLVSSGVNNEQFF
TRBJ2-7 TRBV5-1 . . TGCGCCAGCAGCCAGGGGAACTCCTACGAGCAGTACTTC CASSQGNSYEQYF
TRBJ1-5 TRBV6-1 . . TGTGCCAGCAGTGGCCTCACAGAGTATCAGCCCCAGCATTTT CASSGLTEYQPQHF
TRBJ2-1 TRBV11-3 . TRBD1 TGTGCCAGCAGCTCAGACAGGGAATCCTACAATGAGCAGTTCTTC CASSSDRESYNEQFF
TRBJ2-2 TRBV15 . TRBD2 TGTGCCACCAGCAGCCTAGCGGATACCGGGGAGCTGTTTTTT CATSSLADTGELFF
TRBJ2-7 TRBV30 . . TGTGCCTGGAGTGTAGGTCACAGCTACGAGCAGTACTTC CAWSVGHSYEQYF
TRBJ2-2 TRBV4-3 . . TGCGCCAGCAGCCAATTAAGTATACACAACACCGGGGAGCTGTTTTTT CASSQLSIHNTGELFF
TRBJ2-7 TRBV6-5 . TRBD2 TGTGCCAGCACCCTTAGCGGGAACTCCTACGAGCAGTACTTC CASTLSGNSYEQYF
TRBJ1-6 TRBV27 . . TGTGCCAGCAGTTTATCCTATAGCTCACCCCTCCACTTT CASSLSYSSPLHF
TRBJ1-4 TRBV19 . TRBD1 TGTGCCAGTAGTACTCGGGACAGGGGAAGTGAAAAACTGTTTTTT CASSTRDRGSEKLFF